This TCR beta chain was obtained from a study of T cells in Graves' hyperthyroidism and ophthalmopathy. Regarding the study as a whole: A model of 13 V-J features distinguished ophthalmopathy from stable hyperthyroidism. It was a median around seven months before onset that the model predicted ophthalmopathy.

V lost 1 base, J lost 1 base, and 13 bases lay in between. The CDR3 covers 15 residues. Germline V lookup: CDR1 DFQATT, CDR2 SNEGSKA (reference sequence). There are many counts of this clonotype. What it recognizes is unknown. Thyroid ultrasound and orbital computed tomography, with clinical symptoms and serum thyroxine and TRAb, informed diagnoses. Regions amplified from RNA transcripts were the TCR beta CDR3 regions. During a first-round RT-PCR of the TCR CDR3, the HTBI primer set was used. TCRdb called the multiplex PCR reads again in MiXCR, with one record for every CDR3 protein. The sample lists about 480,000 distinct CDR3 sequences, roughly 24% occurring once.

J is TRBJ1-2 and V is TRBV20-1; D remains ambiguous. The sequence was obtained from a woman aged 30 to 39 with Graves' ophthalmopathy. Material for sequencing was blood. In DNA, the CDR3 is TGCAGTGCTAGAGTGCGGGTACGGGATAACTATGGCTACACCTTC. Translation gives CSARVRVRDNYGYTF.